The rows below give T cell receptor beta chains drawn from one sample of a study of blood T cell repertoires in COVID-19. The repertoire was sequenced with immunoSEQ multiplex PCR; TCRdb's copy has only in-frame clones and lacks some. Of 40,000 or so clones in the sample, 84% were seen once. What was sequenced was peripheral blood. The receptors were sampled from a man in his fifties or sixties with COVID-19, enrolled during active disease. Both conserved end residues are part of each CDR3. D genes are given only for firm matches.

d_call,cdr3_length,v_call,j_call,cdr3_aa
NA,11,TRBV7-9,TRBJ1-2,CASSPVSGYTF
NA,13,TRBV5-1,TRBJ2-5,CASRRTFEETQYF
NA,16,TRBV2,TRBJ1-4,CASRASSGFEGEKLFF
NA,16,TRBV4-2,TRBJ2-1,CASSQDWQGGYNEQFF
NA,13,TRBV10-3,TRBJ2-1,CATLYGANNEQFF
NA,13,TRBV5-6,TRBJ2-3,CASSFPTGETQYF
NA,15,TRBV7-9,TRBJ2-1,CASSLILGSPNEQFF
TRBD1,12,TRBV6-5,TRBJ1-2,CATRQGNYGYTF
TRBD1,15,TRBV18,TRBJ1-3,CASSPDRVSGNTIYF
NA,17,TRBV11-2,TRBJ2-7,CASSLVYSEGYFYEQYF
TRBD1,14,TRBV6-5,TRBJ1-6,CASRWDSNNSPLHF
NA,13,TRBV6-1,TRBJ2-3,CASSETEPRTQYF
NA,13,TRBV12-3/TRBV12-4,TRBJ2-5,CASSLGRRETQYF
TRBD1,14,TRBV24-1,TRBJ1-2,CATSAGTGSYGYTF
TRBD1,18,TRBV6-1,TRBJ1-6,CASSEGGQGASYNSPLHF
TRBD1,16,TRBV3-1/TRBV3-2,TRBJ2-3,CASSVWGQYRTDTQYF
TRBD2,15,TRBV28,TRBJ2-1,CASSPLAGRYNEQFF
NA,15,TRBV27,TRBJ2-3,CASKRTPGNTDTQYF
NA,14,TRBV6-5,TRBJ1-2,CASRKGAEGLGYTF
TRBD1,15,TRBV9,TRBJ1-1,CASSVGGQGNTEAFF
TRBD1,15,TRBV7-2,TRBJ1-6,CASSTSGQGDSPLHF
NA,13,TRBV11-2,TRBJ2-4,CASSPSTGNIQYF
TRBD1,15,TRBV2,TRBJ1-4,CASTTQGPGGGKLFF
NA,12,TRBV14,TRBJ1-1,CASSYYGTEAFF
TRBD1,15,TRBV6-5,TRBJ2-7,CASSFHGTGGGEQYF
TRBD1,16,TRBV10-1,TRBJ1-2,CASSEWAIDRDYGYTF
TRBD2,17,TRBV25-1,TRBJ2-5,CASSPRTSGSSGETQYF
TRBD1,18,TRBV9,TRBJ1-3,CASSVRGDRGISGNTIYF
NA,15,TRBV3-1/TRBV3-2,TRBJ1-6,CASSQGTDYNSPLHF
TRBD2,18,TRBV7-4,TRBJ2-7,CASSHIRGLAGHYYEQYF
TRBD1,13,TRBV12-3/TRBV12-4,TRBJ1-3,CASSLGQGNTIYF
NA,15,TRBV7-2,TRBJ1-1,CASSLRREGGTEAFF